The rows below give T cell receptor beta chains drawn from one sample of a study of glioma-infiltrating T cells. TCRdb ran MiXCR on the multiplex PCR reads and lists one entry per CDR3 protein. The table shows about 99,000 distinct CDR3 sequences, with about 30% occurring only once. Specimen: glioma tissue, nonneoplastic brain tissue, or PBMCs (not recorded which). These TCRs come from a human donor with low-grade glioma or glioblastoma, undergoing nonglioma brain surgery, or in good health (not recorded which). Each CDR3 is given with its conserved first and last residue. The D gene is left open where the match is weak. Size is omitted from some rows. Given values are once, few, many or a class for expanded clones.

D gene	clone size	V gene	J gene	CDR3 protein	CDR3 DNA
.	few	TRBV12-3/TRBV12-4	TRBJ2-1	CASSLGQDDDEQFF	TGTGCCAGCAGTTTAGGACAGGATGACGATGAGCAGTTCTTC
.	many	TRBV7-2	TRBJ2-7	CASSQGSSYEQYF	TGTGCCAGCAGTCAGGGGAGCTCCTACGAGCAGTACTTC
.	many	TRBV20-1	TRBJ1-1	CSAKGETEAFF	TGCAGTGCTAAAGGAGAAACTGAAGCTTTCTTT
.	few	TRBV12-5	TRBJ2-3	CASGQGNTGFTDTQYF	TGTGCTAGTGGCCAAGGGAACACGGGGTTTACAGATACGCAGTATTTT
TRBD1	few	TRBV7-9	TRBJ2-7	CASSLRTGTATYEQYF	TGTGCCAGCAGCCTACGGACCGGGACAGCGACCTACGAGCAGTACTTC
.	many	TRBV4-3	TRBJ1-5	CASSQGTGRSQPQHF	TGCGCCAGCAGCCAAGGAACAGGGCGCAGTCAGCCCCAGCATTTT
.	few	TRBV3-1	TRBJ1-2	CASSQVGHTYGYTF	TGTGCCAGCAGCCAAGTGGGACACACGTATGGCTACACCTTC
TRBD2	many	TRBV6-6	TRBJ2-3	CASSYQSGGPDTQYF	TGTGCCAGCAGTTACCAAAGCGGGGGGCCAGATACGCAGTATTTT
.	.	TRBV4-3	TRBJ2-3	CASSPDRRSGGTDTQYF	TGCGCCAGCAGCCCAGATCGTCGTAGCGGAGGCACAGATACGCAGTATTTT
TRBD2	.	TRBV20-1	TRBJ2-1	CSARFLAAYEQFF	TGCAGTGCTAGGTTCCTAGCGGCTTATGAGCAGTTCTTC
.	.	TRBV20-1	TRBJ1-2	CSARDPQGPYGYTF	TGCAGTGCTAGAGATCCCCAGGGTCCCTATGGCTACACCTTC
.	few	TRBV7-2	TRBJ1-2	CASSPLGTSNYGYTF	TGTGCCAGCAGCCCCCTCGGGACTTCCAACTATGGCTACACCTTC
TRBD1	.	TRBV5-4	TRBJ2-3	CASSSGTGFTDTQYF	TGTGCCAGCAGCTCCGGGACAGGGTTCACAGATACGCAGTATTTT
.	many	TRBV24-1	TRBJ2-2	CATSEGSGRASTGELFF	TGTGCCACCAGTGAAGGTTCCGGAAGGGCCTCGACCGGGGAGCTGTTTTTT
TRBD1	few	TRBV7-9	TRBJ1-5	CASSLEGAGNQPQHF	TGTGCCAGCAGCTTAGAGGGGGCTGGGAATCAGCCCCAGCATTTT